This TCR beta chain was recovered during a study of blood T cell repertoires in COVID-19. Looking at the study overall: The United States, Italy and Spain supplied acute and convalescent COVID-19 samples. The cDNA or gDNA used as material had been derived from T cells, B-cell-depleted T cells, or PBMCs.

CDR1 and CDR2 (germline): KGHSH, LQKENI. V lost 0 bases, J lost 8 bases, and 10 bases lay in between. CDR3 length equals 13 residues. Authors' analysis steps: How many nucleated cells were present was estimated from reference gene primer amplification. Assay: immunoSEQ multiplex PCR; the TCRdb copy retains only in-frame clones and omits some. That table gives V, J and clone size, and the DNA gave D and trimming. Among around 42,000 clones listed, about 85% were seen once. This TCR came from a woman older than 75 with acute or convalescent COVID-19. V and J are TRBV18 and TRBJ1-2; a weak D match, TRBD1 (5 bases). What was sequenced was peripheral blood. CDR3 DNA sequence: TGTGCCAGCTCACCACCAGGGGTGGACGGCTACACCTTC. Encoded protein: CASSPPGVDGYTF.